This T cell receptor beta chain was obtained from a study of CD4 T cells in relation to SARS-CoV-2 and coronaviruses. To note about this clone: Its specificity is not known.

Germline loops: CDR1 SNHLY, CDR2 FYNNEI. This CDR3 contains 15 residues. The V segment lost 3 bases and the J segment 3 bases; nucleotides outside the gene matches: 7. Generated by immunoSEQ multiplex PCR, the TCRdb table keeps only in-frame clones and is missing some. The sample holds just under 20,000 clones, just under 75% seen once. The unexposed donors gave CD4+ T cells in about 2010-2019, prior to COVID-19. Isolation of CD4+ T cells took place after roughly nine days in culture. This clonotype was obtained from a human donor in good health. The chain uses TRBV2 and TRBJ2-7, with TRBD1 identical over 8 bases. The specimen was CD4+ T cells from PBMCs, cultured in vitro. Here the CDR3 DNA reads TGTGCCAGCAGTGACTACCACAGGGGGGACTACGAGCAGTACTTC. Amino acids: CASSDYHRGDYEQYF. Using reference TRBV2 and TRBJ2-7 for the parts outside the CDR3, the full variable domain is EPEVTQTPSHQVTQMGQEVILRCVPISNHLYFYWYRQILGQKVEFLVSFYNNEISEKSEIFDDQFSVERPDGSNFTLKIRSTKLEDSAMYFCASSDYHRGDYEQYFGPGTRLTVT.